The TCR beta chain under discussion was sequenced for a study of beta chain features in type 1 diabetes. Study background: Across all samples, roughly 99 million sorted cells were examined.

CDR1 is SNHLY and CDR2 is FYNNEI in the germline V gene. This CDR3 is 15 amino acids long. V shed 7 bases, J shed 8 bases, and the junction held 15 bases outside the gene matches. cDNA synthesis used the whole RNA isolate, giving expressed TCRB sequences. Naive, central memory and regulatory T cell samples averaged around 3.5 million immunoSEQ reads each. Assay: immunoSEQ multiplex PCR; the TCRdb copy retains only in-frame clones and omits some. Among around 340,000 clones, around 8% were seen once, and the ten largest hold 0.44%. Whole-study findings and limits: In these data, an HLA type influence on TCRB rearrangement remained unresolved. The VDJ junctions of type 1 diabetes patients carried fewer insertions and more deletions.

This clone was picked up a small number of times. Its matching antigen is unknown. Sequencing was done on a sample of central memory CD4+ T cells from blood. J is TRBJ1-2 and V is TRBV2; 8 nucleotides match TRBD1. The receptor comes from a woman aged 18-29 years in good health. The CDR3: CASNQQGARVEGYTF. CDR3 DNA sequence: TGTGCCAGCAATCAGCAGGGGGCGAGGGTAGAAGGCTACACCTTC.